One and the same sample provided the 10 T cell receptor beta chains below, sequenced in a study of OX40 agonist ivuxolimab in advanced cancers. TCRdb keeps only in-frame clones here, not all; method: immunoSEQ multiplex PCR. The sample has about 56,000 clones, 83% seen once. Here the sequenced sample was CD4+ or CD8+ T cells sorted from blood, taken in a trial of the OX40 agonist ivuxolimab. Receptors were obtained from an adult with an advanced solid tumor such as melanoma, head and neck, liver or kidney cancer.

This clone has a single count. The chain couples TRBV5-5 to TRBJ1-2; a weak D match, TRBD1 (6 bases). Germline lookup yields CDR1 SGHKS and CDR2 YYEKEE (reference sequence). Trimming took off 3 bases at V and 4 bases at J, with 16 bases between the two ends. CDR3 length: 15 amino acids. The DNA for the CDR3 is TGTGCCAGCAGCTCAACGCGGGGGCTAAGCTATGGCTACACCTTC. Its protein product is CASSSTRGLSYGYTF.

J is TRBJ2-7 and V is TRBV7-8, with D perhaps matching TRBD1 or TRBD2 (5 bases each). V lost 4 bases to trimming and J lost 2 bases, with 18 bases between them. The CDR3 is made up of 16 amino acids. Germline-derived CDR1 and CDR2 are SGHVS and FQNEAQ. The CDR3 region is CASSSDTGTLPYEQYF. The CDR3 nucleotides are TGTGCCAGCAGCTCCGATACCGGGACCTTACCCTACGAGCAGTACTTC. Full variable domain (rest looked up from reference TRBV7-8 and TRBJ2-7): GAGVSQSPRYKVAKRGQDVALRCDPISGHVSLFWYQQALGQGPEFLTYFQNEAQLDKSGLPSDRFFAERPEGSVSTLKIQRTQQEDSAVYLCASSSDTGTLPYEQYFGPGTRLTVT.

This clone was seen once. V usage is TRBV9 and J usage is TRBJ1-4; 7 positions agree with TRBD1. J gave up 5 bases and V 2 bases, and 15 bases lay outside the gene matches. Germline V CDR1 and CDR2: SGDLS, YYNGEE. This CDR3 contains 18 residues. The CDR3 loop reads CASSVRTGQITGNEKLFF. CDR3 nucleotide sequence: TGTGCCAGCAGCGTCCGGACAGGCCAAATCACGGGGAATGAAAAACTGTTTTTT.

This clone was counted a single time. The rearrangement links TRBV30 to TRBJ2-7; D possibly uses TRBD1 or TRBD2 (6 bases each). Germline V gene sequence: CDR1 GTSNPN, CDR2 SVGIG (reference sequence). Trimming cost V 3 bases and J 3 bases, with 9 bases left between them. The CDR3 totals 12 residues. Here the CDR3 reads CAWRGGLYEQYF. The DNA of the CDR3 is TGTGCCTGGAGGGGGGGCCTCTACGAGCAGTACTTC. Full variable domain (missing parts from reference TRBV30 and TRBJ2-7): SQTIHQWPATLVQPVGSPLSLECTVEGTSNPNLYWYRQAAGRGLQLLFYSVGIGQISSEVPQNLSASRPQDRQFILSSKKLLLSDSGFYLCAWRGGLYEQYFGPGTRLTVT.

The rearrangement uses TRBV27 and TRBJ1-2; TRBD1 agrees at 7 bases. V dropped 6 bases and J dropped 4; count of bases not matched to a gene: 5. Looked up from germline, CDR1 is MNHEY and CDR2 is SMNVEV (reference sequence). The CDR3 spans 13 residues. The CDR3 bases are TGTGCCAGCAGACGTACAGGGGTCTATGGCTACACCTTC. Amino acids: CASRRTGVYGYTF.

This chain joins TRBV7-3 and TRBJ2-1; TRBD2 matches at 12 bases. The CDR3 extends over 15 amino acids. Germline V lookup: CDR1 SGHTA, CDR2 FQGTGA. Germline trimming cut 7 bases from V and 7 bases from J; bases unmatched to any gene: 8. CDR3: CASKRTSGKGNEQFF. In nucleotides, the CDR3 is TGTGCCAGCAAAAGGACTAGCGGGAAGGGGAATGAGCAGTTCTTC.

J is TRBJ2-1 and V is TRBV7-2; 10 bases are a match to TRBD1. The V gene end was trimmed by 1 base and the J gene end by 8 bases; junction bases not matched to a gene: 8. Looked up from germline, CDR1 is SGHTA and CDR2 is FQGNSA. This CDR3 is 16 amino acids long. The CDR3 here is CASSLGDRGRIDEQFF. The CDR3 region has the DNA TGTGCCAGCAGCTTAGGAGACAGGGGGCGCATCGATGAGCAGTTCTTC.

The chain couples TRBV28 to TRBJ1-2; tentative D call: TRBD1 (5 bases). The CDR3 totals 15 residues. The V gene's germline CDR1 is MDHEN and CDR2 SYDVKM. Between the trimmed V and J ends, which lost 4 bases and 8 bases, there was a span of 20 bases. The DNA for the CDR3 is TGTGCCAGCAGTTGGGGTCCCTACCCGGGGGGAGGCTACACCTTC. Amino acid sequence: CASSWGPYPGGGYTF.

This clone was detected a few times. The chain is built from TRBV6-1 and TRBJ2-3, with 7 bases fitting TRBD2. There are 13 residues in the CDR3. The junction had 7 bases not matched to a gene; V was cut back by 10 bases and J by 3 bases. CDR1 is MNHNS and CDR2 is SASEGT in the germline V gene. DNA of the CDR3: TGTGCCAATCGGGAGGAGGCAACAGATACGCAGTATTTT. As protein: CANREEATDTQYF.

CDR3 coding DNA: TGTGCCAGCAGCGTAGCGGGACGATACTCTGGAAACACCATATATTTT. Translated: CASSVAGRYSGNTIYF. The chain couples TRBV9 to TRBJ1-3; perhaps TRBD1 as D (5 bases). V dropped 0 bases and J dropped 0 bases, with 10 bases sitting between them. CDR1 is SGDLS and CDR2 is YYNGEE in the germline V gene. The CDR3 contains 16 residues.